The rows below give T cell receptor beta chains drawn from one sample of a study of blood T cell repertoires in COVID-19. Libraries were prepared by immunoSEQ multiplex PCR; TCRdb keeps only in-frame clonotypes and omits some of them. The table includes some 230,000 clones, 85% detected once. The sequencing input was peripheral blood. These receptors originate from a man over 45 who had recovered from COVID-19. The CDR3 runs from the conserved cysteine through the conserved F or W. The order of the fields is clone size, J gene, V gene, D gene, CDR3 protein, CDR3 DNA. D genes are given only for firm matches. Not every row has a clone size; where given, it reads once, few, many or a size class.

size: NA; J: TRBJ2-5; V: TRBV25-1; D: TRBD1; CDR3: CASSHQGAYQETQYF; DNA: TGTGCCAGCAGTCACCAGGGGGCCTACCAAGAGACCCAGTACTTC
size: NA; J: TRBJ1-4; V: TRBV19; D: NA; CDR3: CASSIQQGTNEKLFF; DNA: TGTGCCAGTAGTATACAGCAGGGAACTAATGAAAAACTGTTTTTT
size: NA; J: TRBJ2-2; V: TRBV15; D: TRBD1; CDR3: CATSRDIQPTGKVVTGELFF; DNA: TGTGCCACCAGCAGAGATATCCAACCGACAGGGAAAGTTGTCACCGGGGAGCTGTTTTTT
size: NA; J: TRBJ2-7; V: TRBV5-1; D: NA; CDR3: CASSSSTAPTYEQYF; DNA: TGCGCCAGCAGCTCCTCGACAGCCCCCACCTACGAGCAGTACTTC
size: NA; J: TRBJ2-1; V: TRBV7-6; D: NA; CDR3: CASSLLAGPYNEQFF; DNA: TGTGCCAGCAGCTTACTCGCGGGCCCCTACAATGAGCAGTTCTTC
size: NA; J: TRBJ2-1; V: TRBV27; D: TRBD2; CDR3: CASSLGRLAGQNEQFF; DNA: TGTGCCAGCAGTTTAGGAAGACTAGCGGGACAGAATGAGCAGTTCTTC
size: NA; J: TRBJ2-4; V: TRBV7-9; D: NA; CDR3: CASSLEIHLAKNIQYF; DNA: TGTGCCAGCAGCTTAGAAATACACCTGGCCAAAAACATTCAGTACTTC
size: NA; J: TRBJ1-5; V: TRBV27; D: NA; CDR3: CASSLRGRNQPQHF; DNA: TGTGCCAGCAGTTTAAGGGGGAGAAATCAGCCCCAGCATTTT
size: NA; J: TRBJ2-7; V: TRBV11-3; D: TRBD1; CDR3: CASSLRTGRSYEQYF; DNA: TGTGCCAGCAGCCTACGGACAGGCCGCTCCTACGAGCAGTACTTC
size: NA; J: TRBJ2-1; V: TRBV24-1; D: NA; CDR3: CATSSIDSINEQFF; DNA: TGTGCCACCAGTAGTATAGACTCAATCAATGAGCAGTTCTTC
size: NA; J: TRBJ2-7; V: TRBV29-1; D: TRBD2; CDR3: CSALSGSPTYEQYF; DNA: TGCAGCGCCCTGAGCGGGAGTCCAACCTACGAGCAGTACTTC
size: NA; J: TRBJ1-4; V: TRBV6-5; D: NA; CDR3: CASSNGQPLGKLFF; DNA: TGTGCCAGCAGCAACGGACAGCCTCTGGGGAAACTGTTTTTT
size: NA; J: TRBJ2-5; V: TRBV2; D: NA; CDR3: CASSEPPEAAGLPRETQYF; DNA: TGTGCCAGCTCAGAACCACCAGAAGCGGCCGGCCTCCCCAGGGAGACCCAGTACTTC
size: NA; J: TRBJ2-3; V: TRBV9; D: TRBD2; CDR3: CASSHSSGSSDTQYF; DNA: TGTGCCAGCAGCCACTCTAGCGGGAGCTCAGATACGCAGTATTTT
size: NA; J: TRBJ2-2; V: TRBV10-3; D: TRBD2; CDR3: CAISPRGTGGNTGELFF; DNA: TGTGCCATCAGCCCACGGGGTACGGGAGGTAACACCGGGGAGCTGTTTTTT
size: NA; J: TRBJ1-1; V: TRBV4-1; D: NA; CDR3: CASSQDPGVPEAFF; DNA: TGCGCCAGCAGCCAAGATCCGGGTGTCCCTGAAGCTTTCTTT
size: NA; J: TRBJ2-7; V: TRBV27; D: NA; CDR3: CASSFALGAAEQYF; DNA: TGTGCCAGCAGTTTTGCCTTGGGGGCCGCCGAGCAGTACTTC
size: NA; J: TRBJ2-3; V: TRBV13; D: TRBD2; CDR3: CASSSGLAGPDTQYF; DNA: TGTGCCAGCAGCTCTGGACTAGCGGGACCAGATACGCAGTATTTT
size: NA; J: TRBJ2-7; V: TRBV3-1/TRBV3-2; D: TRBD2; CDR3: CASSRKGTSGTHEQYF; DNA: TGTGCCAGCAGCCGAAAAGGGACTAGCGGGACCCACGAGCAGTACTTC
size: NA; J: TRBJ1-6; V: TRBV7-2; D: TRBD1; CDR3: CASSLGQGTNSPLHF; DNA: TGTGCCAGCAGCTTAGGACAGGGGACGAATTCACCCCTCCACTTT
size: NA; J: TRBJ1-1; V: TRBV7-9; D: TRBD1; CDR3: CASSQGQGGAEAFF; DNA: TGTGCCAGCAGCCAGGGACAGGGGGGCGCTGAAGCTTTCTTT
size: NA; J: TRBJ2-1; V: TRBV4-1; D: TRBD1; CDR3: CASSLHGTGNGEQFF; DNA: TGCGCCAGCAGCCTCCATGGGACAGGGAATGGTGAGCAGTTCTTC
size: few; J: TRBJ2-3; V: TRBV28; D: TRBD2; CDR3: CASSPWTSGRIDTQYF; DNA: TGTGCCAGCAGTCCCTGGACTAGCGGGAGGATAGATACGCAGTATTTT
size: NA; J: TRBJ1-3; V: TRBV7-9; D: NA; CDR3: CASSLGGGGNTIYF; DNA: TGTGCCAGCAGCCTCGGGGGAGGTGGAAACACCATATATTTT
size: NA; J: TRBJ2-5; V: TRBV7-2; D: TRBD2; CDR3: CASSTGEPGLAPETQYF; DNA: TGTGCCAGCAGCACTGGGGAACCGGGACTAGCTCCTGAGACCCAGTACTTC
size: few; J: TRBJ2-1; V: TRBV14; D: NA; CDR3: CASSQDSGYEQFF; DNA: TGTGCCAGCAGCCAAGATTCGGGGTATGAGCAGTTCTTC
size: NA; J: TRBJ2-2; V: TRBV19; D: TRBD2; CDR3: CASKVAGGSTGELFF; DNA: TGTGCCAGTAAAGTAGCGGGAGGGTCCACCGGGGAGCTGTTTTTT
size: NA; J: TRBJ2-1; V: TRBV12-3/TRBV12-4; D: TRBD1; CDR3: CAGRTGNNEQFF; DNA: TGTGCCGGACGGACAGGAAACAATGAGCAGTTCTTC
size: NA; J: TRBJ2-5; V: TRBV18; D: NA; CDR3: CASSPFRGEETQYF; DNA: TGTGCCAGCTCACCATTCAGGGGAGAAGAGACCCAGTACTTC
size: NA; J: TRBJ2-7; V: TRBV28; D: TRBD2; CDR3: CASKYRGSGRPYEQYF; DNA: TGTGCCAGCAAATACCGTGGTAGCGGGAGGCCCTACGAGCAGTACTTC
size: NA; J: TRBJ2-3; V: TRBV3-1/TRBV3-2; D: NA; CDR3: CASSVGASTDTQYF; DNA: TGTGCCAGCAGCGTAGGGGCCAGCACAGATACGCAGTATTTT
size: few; J: TRBJ2-7; V: TRBV11-2; D: TRBD2; CDR3: CASSIPWGTRKHEQYF; DNA: TGTGCCAGCAGCATACCCTGGGGGACTAGAAAGCACGAGCAGTACTTC
size: NA; J: TRBJ1-2; V: TRBV5-6; D: NA; CDR3: CASSLGEVNYGYTF; DNA: TGTGCCAGCAGCTTGGGAGAGGTCAACTATGGCTACACCTTC
size: once; J: TRBJ2-7; V: TRBV27; D: NA; CDR3: CASSLADSYEQYF; DNA: TGTGCCAGCAGTTTGGCAGACTCCTACGAGCAGTACTTC
size: NA; J: TRBJ1-1; V: TRBV2; D: NA; CDR3: CASRQEVNTEAFF; DNA: TGTGCCAGCAGGCAAGAGGTGAACACTGAAGCTTTCTTT
size: NA; J: TRBJ2-7; V: TRBV28; D: TRBD2; CDR3: CASRVASGSKGYEQYF; DNA: TGTGCCAGCAGGGTGGCTAGCGGGAGTAAGGGCTACGAGCAGTACTTC
size: NA; J: TRBJ1-3; V: TRBV28; D: TRBD1; CDR3: CASRGTGGLSGNTIYF; DNA: TGTGCCAGCAGGGGGACAGGGGGCCTATCTGGAAACACCATATATTTT
size: NA; J: TRBJ2-7; V: TRBV28; D: NA; CDR3: CASSLSTGEQYF; DNA: TGTGCCAGCAGTTTATCTACAGGCGAGCAGTACTTC
size: NA; J: TRBJ2-1; V: TRBV6-4; D: TRBD2; CDR3: CASGRAGGPEQFF; DNA: TGTGCCAGCGGTAGAGCGGGAGGCCCAGAGCAGTTCTTC
size: NA; J: TRBJ2-7; V: TRBV7-8; D: NA; CDR3: CASSPYTGTYYEQYF; DNA: TGTGCCAGCAGCCCCTATACAGGGACCTACTACGAGCAGTACTTC